Below, 14 T cell receptor beta chains from the same sample are listed, as sequenced in a study of blood T cells in healthy people across ages. Next came a second PCR, run for about 6 to 12 cycles, which used a sample-barcoded 5' primer along with a J-beta primer mix. TCRdb reanalysed the 5' RACE reads using MiXCR and keeps one entry per CDR3 protein. The table lists 910,000 or so distinct CDR3 sequences, just over 50% of them singletons, with about a fifth in the top ten. Sequenced input: blood. The receptors were gathered from a woman aged 55-75 years in good health.

This clonotype was found a few times. The gene calls are TRBV29-1 and TRBJ1-2, with 10 bases identical to TRBD1. Germline lookup yields CDR1 SQVTM and CDR2 ANQGSEA. This CDR3 comprises 16 residues. The trim removed 2 bases at V and 3 bases at J, leaving 9 bases unmatched. The DNA of the CDR3 is TGCAGCGTTGAATCCCCCCGACAGGGGGCCTACTATGGCTACACCTTC. It specifies CSVESPRQGAYYGYTF.

V is TRBV7-2 and J is TRBJ1-5; D unresolved. The germline V and J ends were trimmed by 5 bases and 4 bases, with 15 bases remaining between them. This CDR3 has 15 residues. From germline, CDR1 is SGHTA and CDR2 FQGNSA. The CDR3 loop reads CASSPGRSPNQPQHF. The CDR3 coding sequence is TGTGCCAGCAGCCCAGGTCGCAGCCCAAATCAGCCCCAGCATTTT.

This chain connects TRBV5-1 to TRBJ1-2; D not certain. The germline CDR1 and CDR2 sequences are SGHRS and YFSETQ. This CDR3 is built from 14 residues. V gave up 0 bases and J gave up 2 bases, with 8 bases separating them. Written as DNA, the CDR3 is TGCGCCAGCAGCTTGGCAACCACCAACTATGGCTACACCTTC. It encodes CASSLATTNYGYTF.

This rearrangement joins TRBV27 to TRBJ2-1; a weak D match, TRBD2 (5 bases). Trimming cost V 10 bases and J 0 bases, with 13 bases left between them. Germline V CDR1 and CDR2: MNHEY, SMNVEV (reference sequence). This CDR3 region has 14 residues. The CDR3 sequence: CATSAVSSYNEQFF. The CDR3 nucleotides are TGTGCCACCTCAGCGGTGTCCTCCTACAATGAGCAGTTCTTC.

The chain carries TRBV5-1 and TRBJ1-4, with 8 bases matching TRBD1. Trimming cost V 3 bases and J 4 bases; bases outside gene matches: 5. The germline V gene encodes CDR1 SGHRS and CDR2 YFSETQ. The CDR3 loop spans 15 amino acids. CDR3 in amino acids: CASSSGDRGNEKLFF. CDR3 sequence (DNA): TGCGCCAGCAGCTCCGGAGACAGGGGTAATGAAAAACTGTTTTTT.

This clonotype came up a few times. The rearrangement links TRBV7-2 to TRBJ2-1, with TRBD1 as a possible D gene (5 bases). The ends were cut back, 8 bases at V and 6 bases at J, with 8 bases in the middle. The CDR3 loop spans 11 amino acids. Germline V gene sequence: CDR1 SGHTA, CDR2 FQGNSA. The CDR3 DNA reads TGTGCCAGCTTGACAGTCAATGAGCAGTTCTTC. Its protein is CASLTVNEQFF. Variable domain in full (rest from reference TRBV7-2 and TRBJ2-1): GAGVSQSPSNKVTEKGKDVELRCDPISGHTALYWYRQSLGQGLEFLIYFQGNSAPDKSGLPSDRFSAERTGGSVSTLTIQRTQQEDSAVYLCASLTVNEQFFGPGTRLTVL.

This clonotype was seen only a few times. The rearrangement joins TRBV6-6 to TRBJ2-7; 7 bases map to TRBD2. Germline V CDR1 and CDR2: MNHNY, SVGAGI (reference sequence). J gave up 7 bases and V 7 bases, and 19 bases lay outside the gene matches. The CDR3 runs to 16 residues. The CDR3 is CASTLNMGGRGAEQYF. The CDR3 coding sequence is TGTGCCAGCACCCTCAACATGGGGGGGAGGGGTGCGGAGCAGTACTTC.

The chain couples TRBV20-1 to TRBJ2-3; D possibly corresponds to TRBD1 (5 bases). Per germline, CDR1 DFQATT and CDR2 SNEGSKA (reference sequence). This CDR3 is built from 13 residues. With 5 bases removed from V and 4 bases from J, the gap between germline ends came to 13 bases. This CDR3 reads CSAPRVRADTQYF. The DNA for the CDR3 is TGCAGTGCTCCCAGGGTTCGAGCAGATACGCAGTATTTT.

This clonotype has ten or more counts. V and J are TRBV7-2 and TRBJ1-5; no clear D gene. Germline V gives CDR1 SGHTA, CDR2 FQGNSA. This CDR3 region has 13 residues. Trimming cost V 5 bases and J 5 bases, with 10 bases left between them. Written as DNA, the CDR3 is TGTGCCAGCAGCCCCTTGCTCGATCAGCCCCAGCATTTT. It specifies CASSPLLDQPQHF.

This clonotype came up a few times. This chain uses TRBV20-1 with TRBJ2-1; no definite D call. V dropped 0 bases and J dropped 5 bases, with 11 bases sitting between them. CDR1 is DFQATT, CDR2 SNEGSKA, per germline (reference sequence). The CDR3 runs 14 residues. The CDR3 nucleotides are TGCAGTGCTAGAGAAAGCCCTTTCGACAATGAGCAGTTCTTC. Translating gives CSARESPFDNEQFF.

This clonotype was seen more than once but under ten times. CDR3 in amino acids: CASSHDRGHYEQYF. CDR3 DNA: TGTGCCAGCTCACACGACAGGGGGCACTACGAGCAGTACTTC. This rearrangement joins TRBV18 to TRBJ2-7; TRBD1 matches at 10 bases. Trimming at V came to 4 bases and at J to 3 bases, leaving 3 bases not matched to a gene. CDR3 length equals 14 residues. The germline V gene encodes CDR1 KGHSH and CDR2 LQKENI.

At least ten counts were recorded for this clonotype. This sequence joins TRBV3-1 and TRBJ2-7; tentatively, D is TRBD2 (5 bases). Germline CDR1 is LGHDT and CDR2 is YNNKEL (reference sequence). Deletions cut 0 bases from V and 3 bases from J, with 18 bases between. The CDR3 is 17 amino acids. Here the CDR3 DNA reads TGTGCCAGCAGCCAAGATATGGGTTCGGGAAAGAACTACGAGCAGTACTTC. Translated, it gives CASSQDMGSGKNYEQYF.

This CDR3 is CACGQGTSGDEQYF. DNA for the CDR3: TGTGCCTGTGGACAGGGGACGTCCGGCGACGAGCAGTACTTC. The V gene is TRBV30, the J gene TRBJ2-5; the match to TRBD1 covers 9 bases. The J call is doubtful: the DNA matches TRBJ2-7 better. Germline V gene sequence: CDR1 GTSNPN, CDR2 SVGIG (reference sequence). The CDR3 runs to 14 residues.

J is TRBJ2-4 and V is TRBV18; D gene unclear. V was shortened by 10 bases and J by 3 bases, with 19 bases between the two germline ends. There are 15 residues in the CDR3. Per germline, CDR1 KGHSH and CDR2 LQKENI. Here the CDR3 DNA reads TGTGCCACCTCTACTCTGGAGCCCGTCAAAAACATTCAGTACTTC. Translating gives CATSTLEPVKNIQYF.